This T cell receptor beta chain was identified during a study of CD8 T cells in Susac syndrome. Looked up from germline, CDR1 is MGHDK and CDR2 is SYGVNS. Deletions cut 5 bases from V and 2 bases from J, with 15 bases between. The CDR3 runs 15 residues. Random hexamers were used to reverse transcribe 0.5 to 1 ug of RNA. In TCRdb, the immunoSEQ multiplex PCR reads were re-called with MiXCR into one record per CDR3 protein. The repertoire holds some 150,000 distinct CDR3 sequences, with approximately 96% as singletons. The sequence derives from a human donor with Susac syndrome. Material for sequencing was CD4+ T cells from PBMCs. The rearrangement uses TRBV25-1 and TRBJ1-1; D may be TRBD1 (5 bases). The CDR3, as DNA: TGTGCCAGCAGTCTATCTGGGGGAAAAAACACTGAAGCTTTCTTT. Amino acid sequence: CASSLSGGKNTEAFF.